This T cell receptor beta chain was captured by sequencing in a study of blood T cell repertoires in COVID-19. The overall study: Samples came from the United States, Italy and Spain, spanning acute and convalescent COVID-19. From T cells, B-cell-depleted T cells, or PBMCs came the material, which was cDNA or gDNA.

The CDR3 consists of 15 residues. Germline assignment: CDR1 MDHEN and CDR2 SYDVKM. The junction had 13 bases not matched to a gene; V was cut back by 7 bases and J by 9 bases. In the original workflow: The assay estimated nucleated cells by amplifying reference gene primers. TCRdb's copy holds only in-frame clones and misses some; the assay was immunoSEQ multiplex PCR. The V and J calls and clone size come from that table; D and trimming were worked out from the DNA. The sample comprises some 130,000 clones, 88% of which are singletons, and about 9.3% rests with the top ten. The sequence was obtained from a man in his fifties with acute or convalescent COVID-19. Sequences were obtained from peripheral blood. This sequence joins TRBV28 and TRBJ1-4; 8 bases are a match to TRBD1. CDR3: CASISTGGVGKKLFF. In nucleotides, the CDR3 is TGTGCCAGCATCAGTACAGGGGGAGTAGGGAAAAAACTGTTTTTT.